These 10 T cell receptor beta chains came from one sample sequenced in a study of response to subunit inactivated influenza vaccine. From the RT-PCR reads, TCRdb called clonotypes with MiXCR, one entry per CDR3 protein. The sample yields about 800,000 distinct CDR3 sequences, about 20% seen once. This sample comprised PBMCs from blood, obtained less than 6 days after vaccination. The receptors originated from a man aged 50 to 60 who received an inactivated influenza vaccine.

This chain links TRBV20-1 with TRBJ2-7, with 9 bases aligning to TRBD2. This CDR3 comprises 16 residues. V lost 0 bases and J lost 2; bases outside the gene matches: 8. Germline CDR1 is DFQATT and CDR2 is SNEGSKA (reference sequence). CDR3 coding DNA: TGCAGTGCTAGAGATCCCTATAGCGGGAGCCCCTACGAGCAGTACTTC. Translating gives CSARDPYSGSPYEQYF.

The chain recombines TRBV20-1 with TRBJ2-7; 10 bases agree with TRBD2. In germline, CDR1 is DFQATT, CDR2 SNEGSKA (reference sequence). The ends lost 1 base at V and 1 base at J; junction bases unmatched: 7. The CDR3 consists of 16 residues. For the CDR3, the DNA is TGCAGTGCTAGAGCTCTACTAGCGGGAAGATCCTACGAGCAGTACTTC. This gives the protein CSARALLAGRSYEQYF.

This chain uses TRBV5-1 with TRBJ2-1, with 10 nucleotides matching TRBD2. The CDR3 spans 16 residues. Germline V CDR1 and CDR2: SGHRS, YFSETQ. The V and J ends lost 2 bases and 3 bases, in that order; junction bases with no gene match: 5. CDR3 DNA: TGCGCCAGCAGCTTACAAGGACTAGCGGACTACAATGAGCAGTTCTTC. Protein sequence: CASSLQGLADYNEQFF.

V and J are TRBV29-1 and TRBJ2-3, with TRBD2 identical over 8 bases. The CDR3 has 14 residues. From germline, CDR1 is SQVTM and CDR2 ANQGSEA. The junction had 9 bases not matched to a gene; V was cut back by 6 bases and J by 4 bases. CDR3 residues: CSVDQSGSADTQYF. The DNA for the CDR3 is TGCAGCGTGGACCAAAGCGGGAGTGCAGATACGCAGTATTTT.

There are a few counts of this clonotype. V usage is TRBV6-1 and J usage is TRBJ2-7, with TRBD1 identical over 9 bases. In germline, CDR1 is MNHNS, CDR2 SASEGT. The J segment lost 6 bases and the V segment lost 8 bases, leaving 8 bases of the junction unmatched. CDR3 length: 13 amino acids. The CDR3 DNA is TGTGCCAGCGGACAGGGGACTTTGGTCGAGCAGTACTTC. Translated, it gives CASGQGTLVEQYF.

The genes are TRBV30 and TRBJ2-1, with a tentative D call TRBD1 (6 bases). Trimming cost V 4 bases and J 6 bases, with 19 bases left between them. Germline-derived CDR1 and CDR2 are GTSNPN and SVGIG (reference sequence). This CDR3 comprises 15 residues. DNA for the CDR3: TGTGCCTGGAACCTACAGGGCTGGTTATCCAATGAGCAGTTCTTC. This sequence encodes CAWNLQGWLSNEQFF.

V and J are TRBV28 and TRBJ2-7, with D uncertain. With 4 bases removed from V and 2 bases from J, the gap between germline ends came to 12 bases. CDR1 and CDR2 from the germline V gene are MDHEN and SYDVKM. This CDR3 is 14 amino acids long. The CDR3 DNA follows: TGTGCCAGCAGTTCTGCACATCGCGCCTACGAGCAGTACTTC. Translated, it gives CASSSAHRAYEQYF.

This clonotype was counted a few times. The chain employs TRBV6-5 and TRBJ2-7; either TRBD1 or TRBD2 may fit D (6 bases each). V lost 0 bases and J lost 9, with 12 bases in between. CDR3 length: 13 residues. The germline CDR1 and CDR2 sequences are MNHEY and SVGAGI. The CDR3: CASSYSWGARQYF. As DNA, the CDR3 is TGTGCCAGCAGTTACTCGTGGGGGGCGAGGCAGTACTTC.

This clonotype was counted many times. The V gene is TRBV20-1, the J gene TRBJ2-1; weak D call: TRBD1 (6 bases). The CDR3 covers 12 residues. Germline V gene data show CDR1 as DFQATT and CDR2 as SNEGSKA (reference sequence). V shed 3 bases and J shed 8 bases, with 11 bases lying between them. CDR3: CSARTGQHEQFF. The CDR3 coding sequence is TGCAGTGCTAGGACCGGACAGCATGAGCAGTTCTTC.

V gene TRBV4-2 combines with J gene TRBJ1-2; TRBD1 aligns across 7 bases. The CDR3 is 15 amino acids. V lost 4 bases to trimming and J lost 7 bases; unmatched junction nucleotides: 12. In germline, CDR1 is LGHNA, CDR2 YNFKEQ. This CDR3 is CASSREQGRRGGYTF. The CDR3 coding sequence is TGTGCCAGCAGCCGAGAACAGGGGCGACGTGGTGGCTACACCTTC.